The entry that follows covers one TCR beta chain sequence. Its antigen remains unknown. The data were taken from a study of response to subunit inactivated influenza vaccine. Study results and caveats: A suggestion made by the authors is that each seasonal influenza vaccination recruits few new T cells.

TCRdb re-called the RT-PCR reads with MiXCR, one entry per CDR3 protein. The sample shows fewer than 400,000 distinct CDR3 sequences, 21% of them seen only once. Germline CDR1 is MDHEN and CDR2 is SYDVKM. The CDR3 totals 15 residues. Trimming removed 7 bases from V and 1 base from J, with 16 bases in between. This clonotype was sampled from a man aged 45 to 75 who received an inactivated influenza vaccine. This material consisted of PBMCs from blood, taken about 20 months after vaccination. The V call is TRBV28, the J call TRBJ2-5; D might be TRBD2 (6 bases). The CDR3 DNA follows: TGTGCCAGCAAAGTGGAGGGGAGGATCCAAGAGACCCAGTACTTC. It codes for CASKVEGRIQETQYF.